This T cell receptor (beta chain) was retrieved from a study of CD8+CD57+ T cells in acquired aplastic anemia. Study background: Across the sorted CD4+ and CD8+ cells, DNA amounts averaged approximately 3 ug.

Investigators profiled TCR beta VDJ and CDR3 from genomic DNA template. TCRdb re-analysed the reads in MiXCR, keeping a single row per CDR3 protein. The sample yields 150,000 to 200,000 distinct CDR3 sequences, about 64% seen once. Study-level results: The study identified more than 25 CD8+ CDR3 sequences shared by patients and controls.

The sample holds a few counts of this clonotype. The antigen is not known. The TCR was taken from a human donor with severe aplastic anemia or a healthy control (not recorded which). Sequencing was performed on sorted CD4+, CD8+, or CD8+CD57+ T cells (not recorded which) from PBMCs.

The CDR3 loop is CASSPRGGGYEQYF. As DNA, the CDR3 is TGTGCCAGCAGTCCCCGGGGGGGGGGCTACGAGCAGTACTTC. The gene calls are TRBV27 and TRBJ2-7; 8 bases fit TRBD2. The germline CDR1 and CDR2 sequences are MNHEY and SMNVEV (reference sequence). The trim removed 5 bases at V and 3 bases at J, leaving 6 bases unmatched. CDR3 length: 14 amino acids.